This record concerns one T cell receptor (beta chain) sequence. Its specificity is unknown. This sample is drawn from a study of molecular identifiers for immune sequencing clone quantification. About the research overall: Replicate RNA came from approximately 20,000 or 100,000 naive CD8 cells and was split five ways, and four parts were sequenced.

TCRdb itself ran the PCR reads through MiXCR, one entry per CDR3 protein. In the table there are roughly 65,000 distinct CDR3 sequences, less than 20% of which are singletons. Study-level results: It was shown that clones above 20 RNA copies held over 97% of effector molecules, but under 1% in naive cells.

V gave up 5 bases and J gave up 6 bases; unmatched junction bases: 15. Germline V CDR1 and CDR2: SGHNT, YENEEA. The CDR3 contains 17 residues. Sequenced sample: naive CD8+ T cells from blood, with Jurkat cell RNA spiked in. Subset reported: FACS-sorted CD8+CD4-CCR7+CD45RA+ naive T cells. The source is a human donor in good health. Some libraries in this study had Jurkat cell RNA spiked in. The genes are TRBV11-3 and TRBJ2-2; 7 positions agree with TRBD2. The chain's CDR3 is CASSPWANGRISGELFF. CDR3 nucleotides: TGTGCCAGCAGCCCTTGGGCCAACGGGAGGATATCCGGGGAGCTGTTTTTT.